This TCR beta chain was sequenced for a study of long-term antiretroviral therapy in people with HIV. This CDR3 is built from 9 residues. V was pared by 5 bases and J by 11 bases, with 5 bases between. Germline assignment: CDR1 SEHNR and CDR2 FQNEAQ (reference sequence). Running of the v3.0 immunoSEQ assay took place at survey level. Sequencing aimed to cover about 40,000-50,000 T-cell genomes per sample. Method: immunoSEQ multiplex PCR; TCRdb's copy keeps in-frame clones and lacks some. In the table there are 30,000 to 40,000 clones, 65% to 80% of which are singletons. The sequence was obtained from a man aged 45 to 65 with HIV. This chain joins TRBV7-9 and TRBJ2-3; D is unclear. Specimen: unsorted PBMCs, collected 3 years after starting antiretroviral therapy. CDR3 sequence (DNA): TGTGCCAGCAGCCCAGAGCAGTATTTT. Residues: CASSPEQYF.